The 21 T cell receptor beta chains in this list originate from one sample, sequenced in a study of shared clonotypes between healthy human individuals. The protocol was immunoSEQ multiplex PCR, while the TCRdb copy is restricted to in-frame clones and leaves out a portion. The sample has approximately 980,000 clones, 70% to 85% seen once. The sample consisted of memory CD4+ T cells sorted from blood. Indicated subset: CD45RA-negative fraction. The receptors shown here come from a man younger than 30 in good health.

This chain uses TRBV7-2 with TRBJ2-7, with 8 bases that match TRBD2. The ends lost 5 bases at V and 4 bases at J; junction bases unmatched: 4. Germline V gives CDR1 SGHTA, CDR2 FQGNSA. CDR3 length: 13 residues. CDR3 in DNA: TGTGCCAGCAGCAACGGACTAGCTTACGAGCAGTACTTC. Protein sequence: CASSNGLAYEQYF.

This clone has a single count. The chain recombines TRBV30 with TRBJ1-2, with D possibly TRBD1 on 6 matching bases. The germline V gene encodes CDR1 GTSNPN and CDR2 SVGIG (reference sequence). This CDR3 is built from 16 residues. The V end was cut by 3 bases, the J end by 0 bases, with 17 bases between. CDR3 region: CAWRPPLRTANYGYTF. The CDR3 region has the DNA TGTGCCTGGAGACCCCCTCTCAGGACAGCTAACTATGGCTACACCTTC.

The chain is built from TRBV6-5 and TRBJ2-2; 8 bases fit TRBD1. The CDR3 runs to 16 residues. Trimming took 4 bases from V and 6 from J; bases not matched to a gene: 10. Germline-derived CDR1 and CDR2 are MNHEY and SVGAGI. CDR3 sequence reads: CASSSLTGGTSGELFF. The CDR3 bases are TGTGCCAGCAGTTCCTTAACAGGGGGGACGTCCGGGGAGCTGTTTTTT.

This clone has at least ten counts. Other DNA sequences in this sample translate to the same CDR3. The J gene is TRBJ2-2, the V gene TRBV15; D not certain. CDR1 is LNHNV, CDR2 YYDKDF, per germline (reference sequence). Trimming took 1 base from V and 7 from J, leaving 4 bases between them. CDR3 length: 12 amino acids. CDR3 bases: TGTGCCACCAGCAGAGCTGGCGGGGAGCTGTTTTTT. Residues: CATSRAGGELFF. Full variable domain (rest looked up from reference TRBV15 and TRBJ2-2): DAMVIQNPRYQVTQFGKPVTLSCSQTLNHNVMYWYQQKSSQAPKLLFHYYDKDFNNEADTPDNFQSRRPNTSFCFLDIRSPGLGDTAMYLCATSRAGGELFFGEGSRLTVL.

J is TRBJ1-2 and V is TRBV6-5, with 10 bases lining up with TRBD1. Germline CDR1 is MNHEY and CDR2 is SVGAGI. J gave up 3 bases and V 2 bases, and 6 bases lay outside the gene matches. The CDR3 covers 16 residues. Here the CDR3 reads CASSYGSGQGYYGYTF. DNA for the CDR3: TGTGCCAGCAGTTACGGTTCGGGACAGGGGTACTATGGCTACACCTTC.

The chain combines TRBV6-6 with TRBJ1-5; 9 bases are a match to TRBD1. CDR1 and CDR2 (germline): MNHNY, SVGAGI (reference sequence). CDR3 length: 16 amino acids. Trimming cost V 5 bases and J 2 bases; bases outside gene matches: 7. CDR3: CASSPRTGARNQPQHF. The CDR3 DNA follows: TGTGCCAGCAGTCCCCGGACAGGGGCTCGCAATCAGCCCCAGCATTTT.

Comments on this clone: The sample contains more than one DNA sequence encoding this CDR3. CDR3 protein: CASSLDRGSHNEQFF. Written as DNA, the CDR3 is TGTGCCAGCAGCCTTGACAGGGGGTCCCACAATGAGCAGTTCTTC. V is TRBV7-3 and J is TRBJ2-1, with 9 bases lining up with TRBD1. The CDR3 consists of 15 residues. V trimming: 5 bases; J trimming: 5 bases; junction bases outside the gene matches: 7. Germline CDR1 reads SGHTA; CDR2 reads FQGTGA.

The chain employs TRBV7-6 and TRBJ2-5, with 10 bases matching TRBD2. CDR3 length: 16 amino acids. Germline lookup yields CDR1 SGHVS and CDR2 FNYEAQ. After removal of 5 bases from V and 4 bases from J, the junction contained 10 bases not matched to a gene. Written as DNA, the CDR3 is TGTGCCAGCAGCCCGAGTGGGCTAGCGGGAGTAGAGACCCAGTACTTC. This gives the protein CASSPSGLAGVETQYF.

This clone was seen ten or more times. This sequence joins TRBV10-3 and TRBJ2-4; 7 nucleotides match TRBD1. V trimming: 6 bases; J trimming: 3 bases; junction bases outside the gene matches: 11. From germline, CDR1 is ENHRY and CDR2 SYGVKD. The CDR3 has 16 amino acids. The CDR3 reads CAISLTGPFDKNIQYF. The CDR3, as DNA: TGTGCCATCAGCCTGACAGGGCCCTTCGACAAAAACATTCAGTACTTC.

This clone occurred many times. The chain joins TRBV4-1 to TRBJ2-5; 7 bases fit TRBD2. In germline, CDR1 is MGHRA, CDR2 YSYEKL. V lost 1 base to trimming and J lost 4 bases; unmatched junction nucleotides: 6. This CDR3 has 15 residues. CDR3 sequence (DNA): TGCGCCAGCAGCCAAGGGGGAGGGTCAGGAGAGACCCAGTACTTC. Amino acids: CASSQGGGSGETQYF.

J is TRBJ1-3 and V is TRBV5-6; D remains ambiguous. This CDR3 has 14 amino acids. V was shortened by 0 bases and J by 4 bases, with 8 bases between the two germline ends. Germline V lookup: CDR1 SGHDT, CDR2 YYEEEE. CDR3 protein: CASSLGGLGNTIYF. The DNA for the CDR3 is TGTGCCAGCAGCTTGGGTGGACTCGGAAACACCATATATTTT.

This clone has just one count. V and J are TRBV5-1 and TRBJ2-4; 9 nucleotides agree with TRBD2. Germline V gene data show CDR1 as SGHRS and CDR2 as YFSETQ. The CDR3 sequence is 17 residues long. The J segment lost 0 bases and the V segment lost 4 bases, leaving 8 bases of the junction unmatched. The CDR3 nucleotides are TGCGCCAGCAGCGTTACGGGACTAGCTCTAGCCAAAAACATTCAGTACTTC. This translates into CASSVTGLALAKNIQYF.

The V and J genes are TRBV7-8 and TRBJ1-3; D gene ambiguous. CDR1 and CDR2 (germline): SGHVS, FQNEAQ. Trimming pared 5 bases from V and 0 bases from J, leaving 11 bases between. The CDR3 is 15 residues long. The CDR3: CASSPPGLSGNTIYF. The CDR3 coding sequence is TGTGCCAGCAGCCCCCCCGGACTCTCTGGAAACACCATATATTTT.

The V and J genes are TRBV6-5 and TRBJ1-3; D may be TRBD1 (6 bases). V lost 6 bases to trimming and J lost 3 bases, with 9 bases between them. The CDR3 covers 13 residues. CDR1 and CDR2 (germline): MNHEY, SVGAGI. The chain's CDR3 is CASSDRIGNTIYF. CDR3 nucleotide sequence: TGTGCCAGCAGCGACAGGATTGGAAACACCATATATTTT.

The CDR3 loop is CASSPDRVNEKLFF. The CDR3 nucleotides are TGTGCCAGCAGTCCCGACAGGGTAAATGAAAAACTGTTTTTT. The chain has TRBV5-4 and TRBJ1-4, with 7 positions matching TRBD1. The trim removed 5 bases at V and 5 bases at J, leaving 6 bases unmatched. Germline lookup yields CDR1 SGHNT and CDR2 YYREEE (reference sequence). The CDR3 loop spans 14 amino acids.

This clone was picked up a small number of times. This chain uses TRBV14 with TRBJ2-1; tentatively, D is TRBD2 (6 bases). The germline V and J ends were trimmed by 6 bases and 1 base, with 19 bases remaining between them. Germline V gene data show CDR1 as SGHDN and CDR2 as FVKESK. The length of the CDR3 is 17 residues. As DNA, the CDR3 is TGTGCCAGCAGACCCGGGACTCAAGCCGGGTCCTACAATGAGCAGTTCTTC. This gives the protein CASRPGTQAGSYNEQFF.

The chain uses TRBV5-1 and TRBJ2-1, with 11 bases identical to TRBD2. The CDR3 totals 15 residues. The germline CDR1 and CDR2 sequences are SGHRS and YFSETQ. J lost 7 bases, V lost 4 bases, and 7 bases had no gene match. For the CDR3, the DNA is TGCGCCAGCAGCATTTGGACTAGCGGGCCGAATGAGCAGTTCTTC. Amino acids: CASSIWTSGPNEQFF.

The V and J genes are TRBV7-2 and TRBJ1-2; perhaps TRBD1 as D (6 bases). Per germline, CDR1 SGHTA and CDR2 FQGNSA. The CDR3 has 15 residues. V gave up 5 bases and J gave up 1 base, with 14 bases separating them. In DNA form, the CDR3 reads TGTGCCAGCAGCCCCCCCGGGGGCCTTAACTATGGCTACACCTTC. It codes for CASSPPGGLNYGYTF. The complete variable domain, with remaining parts taken from reference TRBV7-2 and TRBJ1-2, reads GAGVSQSPSNKVTEKGKDVELRCDPISGHTALYWYRQSLGQGLEFLIYFQGNSAPDKSGLPSDRFSAERTGGSVSTLTIQRTQQEDSAVYLCASSPPGGLNYGYTFGSGTRLTVV.

V is TRBV7-2 and J is TRBJ2-5, with a possible D match to TRBD2 (6 bases). The V and J ends lost 6 bases and 3 bases respectively, with 20 bases between them. CDR3 length: 16 residues. CDR1 is SGHTA, CDR2 FQGNSA, per germline. The CDR3 loop is CASRKRGSGAEETQYF. In DNA form, the CDR3 reads TGTGCCAGCAGGAAACGAGGTTCGGGAGCGGAAGAGACCCAGTACTTC.

This clone has a single count. The chain uses TRBV29-1 and TRBJ2-1; a weak D match, TRBD2 (6 bases). Germline values: CDR1 SQVTM, CDR2 ANQGSEA. CDR3 length: 15 amino acids. V lost 3 bases, J lost 8 bases, and 20 bases lay in between. Here the CDR3 DNA reads TGCAGCGTTGATTCACTCGGGGCGGGGATGGATGAGCAGTTCTTC. It yields the protein CSVDSLGAGMDEQFF.

The chain combines TRBV10-3 with TRBJ2-7, with 8 bases identical to TRBD1. The CDR3 spans 15 residues. The germline V gene encodes CDR1 ENHRY and CDR2 SYGVKD. The ends lost 2 bases at V and 0 bases at J; junction bases unmatched: 3. The CDR3 DNA reads as TGTGCCATCAGTGAGAGACAGGGGAGCTCCTACGAGCAGTACTTC. Protein product: CAISERQGSSYEQYF.